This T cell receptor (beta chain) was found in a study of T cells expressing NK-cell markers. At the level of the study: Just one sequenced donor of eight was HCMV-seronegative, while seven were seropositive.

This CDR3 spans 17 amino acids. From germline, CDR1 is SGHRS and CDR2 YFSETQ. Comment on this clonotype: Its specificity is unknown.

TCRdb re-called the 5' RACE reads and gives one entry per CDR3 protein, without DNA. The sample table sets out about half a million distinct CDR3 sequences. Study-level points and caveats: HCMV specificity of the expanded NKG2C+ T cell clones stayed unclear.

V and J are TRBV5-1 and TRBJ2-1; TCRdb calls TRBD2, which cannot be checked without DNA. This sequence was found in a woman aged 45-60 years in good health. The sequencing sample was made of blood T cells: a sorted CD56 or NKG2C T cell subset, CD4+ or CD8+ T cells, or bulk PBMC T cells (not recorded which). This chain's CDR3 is CASSAREWASSYNEQFF.